The next 25 T cell receptor beta chains were all read from a single sample in a study of blood T cell repertoires in COVID-19. Produced via immunoSEQ multiplex PCR; TCRdb's table is partial and in-frame only. The profile shows roughly 700,000 clones, 90% of them singletons. Material for sequencing was peripheral blood. All receptors derive from a woman aged 18-35 years with acute or convalescent COVID-19.

The gene calls are TRBV6-1 and TRBJ2-6; the D is unclear. Trimming took off 3 bases at V and 2 bases at J, with 8 bases between the two ends. CDR3 size: 15 residues. Germline CDR1 and CDR2: MNHNS and SASEGT. The CDR3 nucleotides are TGTGCCAGCAGTGAGGAGAGTGCTGGGGCCAACGTCCTGACTTTC. It specifies CASSEESAGANVLTF.

J is TRBJ2-7 and V is TRBV28; D not resolved. CDR3 length: 12 amino acids. From germline, CDR1 is MDHEN and CDR2 SYDVKM. V was shortened by 5 bases and J by 6 bases, with 11 bases between the two germline ends. The chain's CDR3 is CASSPPPGEQYF. The CDR3 nucleotides read TGTGCCAGCAGTCCCCCTCCGGGCGAGCAGTACTTC.

The V gene is TRBV14, the J gene TRBJ1-5; no clear D. Per the germline V gene, CDR1 is SGHDN and CDR2 is FVKESK. Trimming took off 4 bases at V and 3 bases at J, with 10 bases between the two ends. The CDR3 has 14 residues. CDR3 bases: TGTGCCAGCAGCCGAGGAGGATCCAATCAGCCCCAGCATTTT. Its translation: CASSRGGSNQPQHF.

A single count supports this clone. The chain uses TRBV3-1 (or the pseudogene TRBV3-2) and TRBJ1-3; D call uncertain. CDR3 length: 17 residues. V lost 0 bases to trimming and J lost 0 bases, with 12 bases between them. Germline values: CDR1 LGHDT, CDR2 YNNKEL (reference sequence). CDR3 loop: CASSQDLLRVSGNTIYF. The DNA of the CDR3 is TGTGCCAGCAGCCAAGATCTTTTGAGAGTCTCTGGAAACACCATATATTTT.

Turning to this clone: Other DNA sequences in this sample translate to the same CDR3. V and J are TRBV27 and TRBJ1-1; maybe TRBD1 (5 bases). Germline V gene data show CDR1 as MNHEY and CDR2 as SMNVEV (reference sequence). The CDR3 is 13 residues long. The V gene lost 3 bases and the J gene lost 5 bases, with 10 bases spanning the gap. The CDR3 sequence: CASSFSGGTEAFF. DNA of the CDR3: TGTGCCAGCAGTTTCTCGGGGGGAACTGAAGCTTTCTTT.

This rearrangement joins TRBV5-5 to TRBJ2-2, with D perhaps TRBD2 (6 bases). Trimming shortened V by 3 bases and J by 6 bases, and 6 bases separated the two germline ends. Per germline, CDR1 SGHKS and CDR2 YYEKEE (reference sequence). This CDR3 contains 12 residues. The CDR3 nucleotides read TGTGCCAGCAGCTGGGGGGCCGGGGAGCTGTTTTTT. The encoded protein is CASSWGAGELFF.

This rearrangement joins TRBV11-2 to TRBJ1-2, with no clear D. Between the trimmed V and J ends, which lost 6 bases and 4 bases, there was a span of 18 bases. This CDR3 comprises 15 residues. Germline CDR1 reads SGHAT; CDR2 reads FQNNGV. CDR3 sequence: CASRAVGRDIYGYTF. CDR3 in DNA: TGTGCCAGCAGGGCCGTGGGGAGGGATATCTATGGCTACACCTTC.

This chain links TRBV21-1 with TRBJ1-1; the tabulated D call, TRBD1, remains unverified against the DNA. TRBV21-1 is noted as a pseudogene. The CDR3 sequence is 15 residues long. The CDR3 DNA reads TGTGCCAGCAAGTCTAGAACAGGGTTGAACACTGAAGCTTTCTTT. Its protein product is CASKSRTGLNTEAFF.

This clone was observed a single time. The V and J genes are TRBV2 and TRBJ1-4, with 7 bases matching TRBD1. Germline V gene sequence: CDR1 SNHLY, CDR2 FYNNEI. The J segment lost 3 bases and the V segment lost 6 bases, leaving 4 bases of the junction unmatched. The CDR3 is 14 residues long. The CDR3: CASSPGGSNEKLFF. CDR3 sequence (DNA): TGTGCCAGCAGCCCAGGGGGTTCTAATGAAAAACTGTTTTTT. The full variable domain, rest sourced from reference TRBV2 and TRBJ1-4, is EPEVTQTPSHQVTQMGQEVILRCVPISNHLYFYWYRQILGQKVEFLVSFYNNEISEKSEIFDDQFSVERPDGSNFTLKIRSTKLEDSAMYFCASSPGGSNEKLFFGSGTQLSVL.

This rearrangement joins TRBV6-5 to TRBJ2-2; TRBD2 is a possible D gene (6 bases). Germline V CDR1 and CDR2: MNHEY, SVGAGI. The CDR3 consists of 15 residues. V dropped 2 bases and J dropped 6 bases, with 13 bases sitting between them. CDR3 nucleotide sequence: TGTGCCAGCAGTTACGCGGGGCCGACACCCGGGGAGCTGTTTTTT. Protein: CASSYAGPTPGELFF.

The chain has TRBV6-2 or TRBV6-3 and TRBJ1-1, with D tentatively TRBD1 (5 bases). V shed 6 bases and J shed 4 bases, with 21 bases lying between them. CDR1 is MNHEY, CDR2 SVGEGT, per germline. CDR3 length equals 16 residues. CDR3 amino acids: CASSPRDSLEGTEAFF. CDR3 DNA: TGTGCCAGCAGCCCCCGGGACTCCCTGGAGGGCACTGAAGCTTTCTTT.

The chain joins TRBV20-1 to TRBJ2-1; 7 bases agree with TRBD2. In germline, CDR1 is DFQATT, CDR2 SNEGSKA (reference sequence). Trimming removed 3 bases from V and 5 bases from J; junction bases left unmatched: 13. The CDR3 runs 16 residues. The CDR3 DNA sequence: TGCAGTGCTAGTGGGCGGGTAGCGGGCCACAACAATGAGCAGTTCTTC. Its protein is CSASGRVAGHNNEQFF.

This sequence joins TRBV2 and TRBJ1-5, with D perhaps TRBD1 (6 bases). The germline V and J ends were trimmed by 8 bases and 4 bases, with 15 bases remaining between them. The CDR3 runs to 14 residues. Germline CDR1 is SNHLY and CDR2 is FYNNEI. The chain's CDR3 is CASLPGHANQPQHF. CDR3 coding DNA: TGTGCCAGCCTGCCGGGACACGCGAATCAGCCCCAGCATTTT.

The V call is TRBV19, the J call TRBJ1-2; maybe TRBD1 (5 bases). V was trimmed by 6 bases and J by 3 bases, leaving 14 bases between them. CDR3 length: 14 amino acids. Germline values: CDR1 LNHDA, CDR2 SQIVND (reference sequence). The CDR3 reads CASSSGSGYYGYTF. The CDR3 region has the DNA TGTGCCAGTAGCTCCGGATCAGGGTACTATGGCTACACCTTC. Drawing the rest from reference TRBV19 and TRBJ1-2, the complete variable domain is DGGITQSPKYLFRKEGQNVTLSCEQNLNHDAMYWYRQDPGQGLRLIYYSQIVNDFQKGDIAEGYSVSREKKESFPLTVTSAQKNPTAFYLCASSSGSGYYGYTFGSGTRLTVV.

The chain couples TRBV3-1 (or the pseudogene TRBV3-2) to TRBJ2-5, with D possibly TRBD2 on 6 matching bases. Germline V lookup: CDR1 LGHDT, CDR2 YNNKEL (reference sequence). V lost 4 bases to trimming and J lost 2 bases, with 11 bases between them. CDR3 length: 14 residues. The CDR3 nucleotides are TGTGCCAGCAGCCCGGGAGTTATTCAAGAGACCCAGTACTTC. Its translation is CASSPGVIQETQYF.

The chain links TRBV19 to TRBJ2-4; TRBD2 might be the D (5 bases). CDR1 and CDR2 from the germline V gene are LNHDA and SQIVND (reference sequence). CDR3 length equals 15 residues. The V gene lost 4 bases and the J gene lost 2 bases, with 12 bases spanning the gap. The CDR3 nucleotides read TGTGCCAGTAGTAGCGGTCCCGGGACCAAAAACATTCAGTACTTC. Protein product: CASSSGPGTKNIQYF.

The chain combines TRBV6-5 with TRBJ1-2; TRBD1 might be the D (5 bases). This CDR3 is 12 amino acids long. The germline V gene encodes CDR1 MNHEY and CDR2 SVGAGI. V was trimmed by 6 bases and J by 3 bases, leaving 8 bases between them. This CDR3 reads CASRGLDYGYTF. DNA for the CDR3: TGTGCCAGCAGGGGGCTAGACTATGGCTACACCTTC.

V is TRBV14 and J is TRBJ1-2; 7 nucleotides match TRBD1. The CDR3 runs 14 residues. Trimming removed 1 base from V and 7 bases from J; junction bases left unmatched: 6. Germline V gene data show CDR1 as SGHDN and CDR2 as FVKESK. CDR3: CASSQVTGAVGYTF. CDR3 bases: TGTGCCAGCAGCCAAGTTACAGGGGCGGTTGGCTACACCTTC.

The V and J genes are TRBV7-9 and TRBJ2-7; no clear D. Trimming left V 6 bases short and J 6 bases short, with 9 bases between. Germline assignment: CDR1 SEHNR and CDR2 FQNEAQ (reference sequence). This CDR3 contains 11 residues. The CDR3 sequence: CASRKQSEQYF. The CDR3 region has the DNA TGTGCCAGCAGGAAACAGTCCGAGCAGTACTTC.

The J gene is TRBJ2-3, the V gene TRBV27, with D possibly being TRBD2 (6 bases). This CDR3 comprises 15 residues. V was cut by 5 bases and J by 0 bases, with 12 bases left in between. Germline V gives CDR1 MNHEY, CDR2 SMNVEV (reference sequence). The CDR3 bases are TGTGCCAGCAGTCCAATAGCGGATAGCACAGATACGCAGTATTTT. Translated: CASSPIADSTDTQYF.

CDR3 loop: CASSLEGASNQPQHF. The CDR3, as DNA: TGCGCCAGCAGCTTAGAAGGGGCCAGCAATCAGCCCCAGCATTTT. V gene TRBV5-1 combines with J gene TRBJ1-5; tentatively, D is TRBD1 (5 bases). CDR3 length: 15 residues. CDR1 is SGHRS, CDR2 YFSETQ, per germline. V lost 2 bases, J lost 1 base, and 10 bases lay in between.

The chain has TRBV11-3 and TRBJ1-1; 7 bases align to TRBD1. CDR1 and CDR2 from the germline V gene are SGHNT and YENEEA. V trimming: 4 bases; J trimming: 6 bases; junction bases outside the gene matches: 8. The CDR3 totals 14 residues. CDR3: CASSWDSGAAEAFF. The CDR3 coding sequence is TGTGCCAGCAGCTGGGACAGTGGGGCGGCTGAAGCTTTCTTT. The full variable domain, rest sourced from reference TRBV11-3 and TRBJ1-1, is EAGVVQSPRYKIIEKKQPVAFWCNPISGHNTLYWYLQNLGQGPELLIRYENEEAVDDSQLPKDRFSAERLKGVDSTLKIQPAELGDSAVYLCASSWDSGAAEAFFGQGTRLTVV.

The chain couples TRBV11-2 to TRBJ1-1; TRBD1 matches 7 bases. This CDR3 region has 15 residues. CDR1 is SGHAT and CDR2 is FQNNGV in the germline V gene. The V and J ends lost 2 bases and 2 bases, in that order; junction bases with no gene match: 5. CDR3 amino acids: CASSLTGTDNTEAFF. The CDR3 DNA is TGTGCCAGCAGCTTAACCGGGACAGACAACACTGAAGCTTTCTTT.

The chain couples TRBV10-3 to TRBJ1-2; 7 bases line up with TRBD1. The CDR3 is 12 amino acids. The germline CDR1 and CDR2 sequences are ENHRY and SYGVKD. V lost 9 bases, J lost 5 bases, and 6 bases stayed unmatched. CDR3 nucleotide sequence: TGTGCCATAACAGGGGATATGTATGGCTACACCTTC. This encodes CAITGDMYGYTF.

This clone has a handful of counts. The chain joins TRBV10-3 to TRBJ1-2; TRBD1 matches at 7 bases. The CDR3 runs to 13 residues. Germline V gene sequence: CDR1 ENHRY, CDR2 SYGVKD. The V segment lost 8 bases and the J segment 7 bases; nucleotides outside the gene matches: 10. DNA of the CDR3: TGTGCCATCTGGAATCCTACAGGGGTTGGCTACACCTTC. As protein: CAIWNPTGVGYTF.